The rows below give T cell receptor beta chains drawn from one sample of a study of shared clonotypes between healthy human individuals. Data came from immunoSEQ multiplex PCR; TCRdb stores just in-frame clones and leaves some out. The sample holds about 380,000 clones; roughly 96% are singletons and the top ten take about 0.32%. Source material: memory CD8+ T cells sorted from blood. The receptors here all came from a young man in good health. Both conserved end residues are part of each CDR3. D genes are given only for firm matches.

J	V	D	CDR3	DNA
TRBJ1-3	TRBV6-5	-	CASGKQGAGNTIYF	TGTGCCAGCGGTAAACAGGGCGCTGGAAACACCATATATTTT
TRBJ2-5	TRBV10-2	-	CASRGWDYQETQYF	TGCGCCAGCAGGGGCTGGGACTACCAAGAGACCCAGTACTTC
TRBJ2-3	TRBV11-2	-	CASVIGGRGADTQYF	TGTGCCAGCGTCATAGGGGGCAGGGGGGCAGATACGCAGTATTTT
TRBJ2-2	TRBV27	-	CASTSDDGELFF	TGTGCCAGCACCTCGGACGACGGGGAGCTGTTTTTT
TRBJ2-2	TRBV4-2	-	CASSQDGGMTGELFF	TGTGCCAGCAGCCAAGATGGCGGAATGACCGGGGAGCTGTTTTTT
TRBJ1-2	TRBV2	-	CASSEGPRDFYGYTF	TGTGCCAGCAGTGAAGGGCCCCGGGACTTCTATGGCTACACCTTC
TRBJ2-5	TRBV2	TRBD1	CASSEGQGIGAQYF	TGTGCCAGCAGTGAGGGACAGGGAATAGGGGCCCAGTACTTC
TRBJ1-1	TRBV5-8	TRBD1	CASSSTGDPNTEAFF	TGTGCCAGCAGTTCTACAGGGGACCCAAACACTGAAGCTTTCTTT
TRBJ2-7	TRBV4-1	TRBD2	CASSRGLAMNEQYF	TGCGCCAGCAGCCGGGGACTAGCGATGAACGAGCAGTACTTC
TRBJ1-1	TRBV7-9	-	CASSGSRLNTEAFF	TGTGCCAGCAGTGGATCACGGTTAAACACTGAAGCTTTCTTT
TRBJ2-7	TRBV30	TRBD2	CAWIGTSGIGEQYF	TGTGCCTGGATTGGGACTAGCGGGATTGGCGAGCAGTACTTC
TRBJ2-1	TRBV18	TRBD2	CASSLAGGVPVNEQFF	TGTGCCAGCTCACTAGCGGGTGGCGTTCCAGTCAATGAGCAGTTCTTC
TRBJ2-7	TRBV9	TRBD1	CASSAGTGVYEQYF	TGTGCCAGCAGCGCCGGGACAGGGGTTTACGAGCAGTACTTC
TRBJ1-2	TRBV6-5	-	CASSYTRAKNYGYTF	TGTGCCAGCAGTTACACCAGGGCTAAAAACTATGGCTACACCTTC
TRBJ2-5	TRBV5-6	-	CASRGSGSGLQETQYF	TGTGCCAGCAGGGGTTCAGGGTCCGGATTACAAGAGACCCAGTACTTC
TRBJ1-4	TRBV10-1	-	CASSEGTVNEKLFF	TGCGCCAGCAGTGAGGGGACGGTTAATGAAAAACTGTTTTTT
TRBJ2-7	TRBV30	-	CAWSGDHPYEQYF	TGTGCCTGGAGTGGGGACCACCCCTACGAGCAGTACTTC
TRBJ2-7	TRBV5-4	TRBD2	CASSVTSGRNYEQYF	TGTGCCAGCAGCGTAACTAGCGGGAGGAACTACGAGCAGTACTTC